The 28 T cell receptor beta chains below all came from one sample that was sequenced in a study of a mutant IDH1 vaccine in newly diagnosed glioma. Documented time point: baseline, week 1 (first vaccination visit). Noted treatment: pre-vaccination baseline after standard-of-care therapy. Clones were sequenced by immunoSEQ multiplex PCR, and TCRdb holds only the in-frame ones, with some missing. The data contain tens of thousands of clones, 86% of them singletons. Source: PBMCs, taken from a glioma patient treated with radiotherapy, temozolomide or both. These receptors originate from a middle-aged man with glioma.

The rearrangement uses TRBV11-3 and TRBJ1-3; no clear D gene. V lost 2 bases and J lost 0, with 8 bases in between. The length of the CDR3 is 15 residues. CDR1 is SGHNT and CDR2 is YENEEA in the germline V gene. The CDR3 loop reads CASSLRTGSGNTIYF. CDR3 nucleotide sequence: TGTGCCAGCAGCTTAAGGACGGGCTCTGGAAACACCATATATTTT.

This chain joins TRBV19 and TRBJ2-5; TRBD1 might be the D (6 bases). The germline CDR1 and CDR2 sequences are LNHDA and SQIVND (reference sequence). The CDR3 consists of 15 residues. V was clipped by 2 bases and J by 2 bases, with 12 bases between them. This CDR3 reads CASSITPDRQETQYF. CDR3 nucleotide sequence: TGTGCCAGTAGTATAACCCCAGACAGGCAAGAGACCCAGTACTTC.

The V and J genes are TRBV29-1 and TRBJ2-1; TRBD2 agrees at 9 bases. The CDR3 runs to 15 residues. Losses at the gene ends were 4 bases for V and 4 bases for J; bases not matched to a gene: 8. In germline, CDR1 is SQVTM, CDR2 ANQGSEA. The CDR3, as DNA: TGCAGCGTTGGGGCTAGCGGGACGAGTTACAATGAGCAGTTCTTC. It codes for CSVGASGTSYNEQFF.

CDR3 sequence reads: CASSREGGDTGELFF. The CDR3 DNA follows: TGCGCCAGCAGCCGGGAGGGAGGTGACACCGGGGAGCTGTTTTTT. J is TRBJ2-2 and V is TRBV5-1, with 8 bases matching TRBD2. This CDR3 is 15 amino acids long. Trimming cost V 4 bases and J 3 bases; bases outside gene matches: 5. Germline assignment: CDR1 SGHRS and CDR2 YFSETQ.

This clone occurred once. The chain joins TRBV2 to TRBJ2-2; tentatively, D is TRBD1 or TRBD2 (5 bases each). V lost 5 bases to trimming and J lost 1 base, with 8 bases between them. Germline V lookup: CDR1 SNHLY, CDR2 FYNNEI. The CDR3 contains 14 residues. Written as DNA, the CDR3 is TGTGCCAGCAGTTGGGACGTGAACACCGGGGAGCTGTTTTTT. Translation gives CASSWDVNTGELFF.

The chain joins TRBV14 to TRBJ2-5, with D possibly being TRBD2 (6 bases). CDR1 is SGHDN, CDR2 FVKESK, per germline. This CDR3 spans 16 amino acids. Trimming shortened V by 3 bases and J by 2 bases, and 16 bases separated the two germline ends. DNA for the CDR3: TGTGCCAGCAGCCAGTCCCGGGAGAATACTCAAGAGACCCAGTACTTC. It codes for CASSQSRENTQETQYF. Supplemented by reference TRBV14 and TRBJ2-5, the full variable domain reads EAGVTQFPSHSVIEKGQTVTLRCDPISGHDNLYWYRRVMGKEIKFLLHFVKESKQDESGMPNNRFLAERTGGTYSTLKVQPAELEDSGVYFCASSQSRENTQETQYFGPGTRLLVL.

This clone was counted once. The V call is TRBV7-9, the J call TRBJ2-7; D gene ambiguous. V lost 1 base, J lost 10 bases, and 8 bases lay in between. CDR3 length equals 11 residues. Germline V gives CDR1 SEHNR, CDR2 FQNEAQ (reference sequence). The CDR3 bases are TGTGCCAGCAGCTTAGTGAGCTTCCAGTACTTC. This codes for CASSLVSFQYF.

The chain recombines TRBV7-6 with TRBJ2-7; 9 positions agree with TRBD1. Germline assignment: CDR1 SGHVS and CDR2 FNYEAQ. Trimming took 5 bases from V and 4 from J; bases not matched to a gene: 6. The CDR3 extends over 14 amino acids. Here the CDR3 reads CASSQGQGSYEQYF. The CDR3 nucleotides are TGTGCCAGCAGCCAAGGACAGGGGAGTTACGAGCAGTACTTC.

V and J are TRBV10-3 and TRBJ2-1, with TRBD2 as a possible D gene (6 bases). Germline V lookup: CDR1 ENHRY, CDR2 SYGVKD. V was trimmed by 2 bases and J by 6 bases, leaving 14 bases between them. The CDR3 consists of 15 residues. The CDR3 coding sequence is TGTGCCATCAGTGAGCCTAGGACTACTGGCAATGAGCAGTTCTTC. Amino acids: CAISEPRTTGNEQFF.

V gene TRBV7-8 combines with J gene TRBJ2-7; 7 bases map to TRBD2. V gave up 8 bases and J gave up 2 bases; unmatched junction bases: 6. CDR1 SGHVS and CDR2 FQNEAQ come from the germline V gene. The CDR3 contains 13 residues. In DNA, the CDR3 is TGTGCCAGCTCCTTGGCGGGGGCCTACGAGCAGTACTTC. Translating it yields CASSLAGAYEQYF.

J is TRBJ1-2 and V is TRBV6-5; 8 nucleotides align to TRBD1. Germline V gene lookup returns CDR1 MNHEY and CDR2 SVGAGI. Trimming took 4 bases from V and 4 from J; bases not matched to a gene: 5. The CDR3 consists of 14 residues. Written as DNA, the CDR3 is TGTGCCAGCAGTTTGACAGGGGAAACCTATGGCTACACCTTC. The encoded protein is CASSLTGETYGYTF.

This chain uses TRBV6-4 with TRBJ1-1; 9 positions match TRBD1. This CDR3 spans 15 amino acids. Losses at the gene ends were 6 bases for V and 2 bases for J; bases not matched to a gene: 7. Germline V gene lookup returns CDR1 MRHNA and CDR2 SNTAGT. The CDR3 reads CASSVGTGTNTEAFF. CDR3 coding DNA: TGTGCCAGCAGCGTAGGGACAGGGACCAACACTGAAGCTTTCTTT.

The V gene is TRBV11-2, the J gene TRBJ1-5; D gene uncertain. The CDR3 contains 14 residues. CDR1 and CDR2 (germline): SGHAT, FQNNGV. V was shortened by 3 bases and J by 3 bases, with 9 bases between the two germline ends. The CDR3 bases are TGTGCCAGCAGCTTTCCTGGCAACAATCAGCCCCAGCATTTT. Residues: CASSFPGNNQPQHF.

The chain has TRBV6-5 and TRBJ2-3; 7 bases are shared with TRBD2. Germline V CDR1 and CDR2: MNHEY, SVGAGI. CDR3 length: 15 amino acids. With 7 bases clipped from V and 2 bases from J, the junction kept 9 bases outside the gene matches. CDR3 region: CASISRGSTTDTQYF. The CDR3 DNA follows: TGTGCCAGCATATCTCGCGGGAGTACCACAGATACGCAGTATTTT.

This clone was found a few times. The CDR3 sequence: CASSLTLAGSGDTQYF. CDR3 nucleotide sequence: TGCGCCAGCAGCTTGACTCTAGCGGGATCCGGAGATACGCAGTATTTT. The rearrangement joins TRBV5-1 to TRBJ2-3; 9 positions agree with TRBD2. The CDR3 contains 16 residues. The ends lost 1 base at V and 5 bases at J; junction bases unmatched: 8. Germline V gene lookup returns CDR1 SGHRS and CDR2 YFSETQ.

The rearrangement joins TRBV6-6 to TRBJ2-7, with a possible D match to TRBD1 (6 bases). In germline, CDR1 is MNHNY, CDR2 SVGAGI (reference sequence). The CDR3 is made up of 13 amino acids. Trimming left V 2 bases short and J 5 bases short, with 10 bases between. Written as DNA, the CDR3 is TGTGCCAGCAGTTACCCGGGGACACACGAGCAGTACTTC. It specifies CASSYPGTHEQYF.

The chain uses TRBV19 and TRBJ1-2; TRBD1 agrees at 10 bases. Germline lookup yields CDR1 LNHDA and CDR2 SQIVND (reference sequence). The CDR3 is 13 amino acids. V lost 5 bases to trimming and J lost 8 bases; unmatched junction nucleotides: 5. The CDR3 loop reads CASSSGQGRGYTF. In nucleotides, the CDR3 is TGTGCCAGTAGTTCGGGACAGGGGCGAGGCTACACCTTC.

The chain recombines TRBV7-6 with TRBJ1-1; D unclear. From germline, CDR1 is SGHVS and CDR2 FNYEAQ. CDR3 length equals 11 residues. The V gene lost 7 bases and the J gene lost 4 bases, with 7 bases spanning the gap. CDR3 nucleotide sequence: TGTGCCAGCACCCCGCTCACTGAAGCTTTCTTT. Translated: CASTPLTEAFF.

The chain combines TRBV5-4 with TRBJ1-3; possible D gene TRBD1, 6 bases. This CDR3 spans 15 amino acids. Germline V gene data show CDR1 as SGHNT and CDR2 as YYREEE (reference sequence). V lost 2 bases and J 3 bases, leaving 12 bases between the germline ends. The CDR3 nucleotides are TGTGCCAGCAGCTTAGGGGGGCAGAGTGGAAACACCATATATTTT. Amino acid sequence: CASSLGGQSGNTIYF.

This chain connects TRBV7-2 to TRBJ2-7; D is unresolved. The CDR3 covers 13 residues. Germline lookup yields CDR1 SGHTA and CDR2 FQGNSA. Trimming removed 6 bases from V and 3 bases from J, with 12 bases in between. The CDR3 is CASSSKHYYEQYF. The CDR3 DNA follows: TGTGCCAGCAGTTCTAAGCACTACTACGAGCAGTACTTC. Full variable domain (remainder filled in from reference TRBV7-2 and TRBJ2-7): GAGVSQSPSNKVTEKGKDVELRCDPISGHTALYWYRQSLGQGLEFLIYFQGNSAPDKSGLPSDRFSAERTGGSVSTLTIQRTQQEDSAVYLCASSSKHYYEQYFGPGTRLTVT.

This chain uses TRBV9 with TRBJ2-1; maybe TRBD2 (6 bases). CDR3 length: 17 amino acids. Germline CDR1 reads SGDLS; CDR2 reads YYNGEE. Trimming pared 0 bases from V and 1 base from J, leaving 14 bases between. DNA for the CDR3: TGTGCCAGCAGCGTAGGAACCTCGGGAGCGTCCTACAATGAGCAGTTCTTC. Protein sequence: CASSVGTSGASYNEQFF.

This clone was counted only a few times. V and J are TRBV7-2 and TRBJ2-7, with 8 bases aligning to TRBD1. This CDR3 has 14 amino acids. Per the germline V gene, CDR1 is SGHTA and CDR2 is FQGNSA. V lost 5 bases to trimming and J lost 0 bases; unmatched junction nucleotides: 3. The CDR3 spells CASSGQGDSYEQYF. In nucleotides, the CDR3 is TGTGCCAGCAGCGGACAGGGAGACTCCTACGAGCAGTACTTC.

This chain joins TRBV4-2 and TRBJ1-3; D unresolved. The germline V and J ends were trimmed by 2 bases and 0 bases, with 11 bases remaining between them. Germline V gene data show CDR1 as LGHNA and CDR2 as YNFKEQ. The CDR3 runs 16 residues. The DNA for the CDR3 is TGTGCCAGCAGCCAACAAAGGGTGAACTCTGGAAACACCATATATTTT. Residues: CASSQQRVNSGNTIYF.

This chain connects TRBV28 to TRBJ1-6; 8 nucleotides align to TRBD1. Per germline, CDR1 MDHEN and CDR2 SYDVKM. The CDR3 runs to 15 residues. The V and J ends lost 3 bases and 9 bases, in that order; junction bases with no gene match: 7. CDR3 residues: CASSLMAGGGSPLHF. The CDR3 region has the DNA TGTGCCAGCAGTTTGATGGCAGGGGGCGGTTCACCCCTCCACTTT.

The V call is TRBV27, the J call TRBJ2-7, with D unresolved. The CDR3 covers 15 residues. V lost 4 bases to trimming and J lost 5 bases, with 18 bases between them. Germline V gene sequence: CDR1 MNHEY, CDR2 SMNVEV (reference sequence). The CDR3 DNA is TGTGCCAGCAGTTATCACGGAGCGACTCGCAACGAGCAGTACTTC. It is translated as CASSYHGATRNEQYF.

The gene calls are TRBV5-4 and TRBJ2-1, with D possibly matching TRBD2 (5 bases). There are 15 residues in the CDR3. The germline V gene has CDR1 SGHNT and CDR2 YYREEE (reference sequence). Trimming shortened V by 4 bases and J by 0 bases, and 11 bases separated the two germline ends. The CDR3 loop is CASSVVGSSYNEQFF. The CDR3 coding sequence is TGTGCCAGCAGCGTCGTGGGGAGCTCCTACAATGAGCAGTTCTTC.

V is TRBV7-9 and J is TRBJ1-2, with D tentatively TRBD1 (5 bases). The germline gives CDR1 SEHNR, CDR2 FQNEAQ (reference sequence). V lost 7 bases to trimming and J lost 7 bases, with 16 bases between them. This CDR3 region has 13 residues. CDR3 in amino acids: CASTRSGAFGYTF. The CDR3 DNA reads TGTGCCAGCACCCGGTCTGGGGCCTTTGGCTACACCTTC.

V is TRBV6-1 and J is TRBJ1-3, with D unclear. V lost 10 bases and J lost 0, with 13 bases in between. The germline gives CDR1 MNHNS, CDR2 SASEGT. The CDR3 is 14 residues long. CDR3 residues: CAIDTGSSGNTIYF. The CDR3 nucleotides read TGTGCCATCGATACGGGGAGCTCTGGAAACACCATATATTTT.